Listed below are T cell receptor beta chains from one sample, sequenced in a study of blood T cell repertoires in COVID-19. The table came from immunoSEQ multiplex PCR; TCRdb's copy has only in-frame clones and leaves some out. The table records approximately 73,000 clones, roughly 89% of them present only once. The specimen sequenced was peripheral blood. These receptors came from a man at least 80 years old with acute or convalescent COVID-19. Each CDR3 is given with its conserved first and last residue. The order of the fields is J gene, clone size, D gene, V gene, CDR3 DNA, CDR3 protein. A D gene is named only where the DNA matches it firmly. The size entry is marked missing in some rows and otherwise reads once, few, many or a size class.

j_gene: TRBJ1-2; abundance: .; d_gene: TRBD1; v_gene: TRBV29-1; CDR3nt: TGCAGCGTTTCCGGGACAGGCGGTGCTAACTATGGCTACACCTTC; CDR3aa: CSVSGTGGANYGYTF
j_gene: TRBJ2-3; abundance: .; d_gene: TRBD1; v_gene: TRBV10-3; CDR3nt: TGTGCCATCAGTGAGGGGACAGGACGATGGCAGTATTTT; CDR3aa: CAISEGTGRWQYF
j_gene: TRBJ2-3; abundance: .; d_gene: TRBD1; v_gene: TRBV2; CDR3nt: TGTGCCAGCAGTGAATGGGACAGGATCACAGATACGCAGTATTTT; CDR3aa: CASSEWDRITDTQYF
j_gene: TRBJ2-7; abundance: .; d_gene: TRBD1; v_gene: TRBV18; CDR3nt: TGTGCCAGCTCACCCCCCGGGACAGGGATCTACGAGCAGTACTTC; CDR3aa: CASSPPGTGIYEQYF
j_gene: TRBJ1-6; abundance: .; d_gene: .; v_gene: TRBV6-5; CDR3nt: TGTGCCAGCAGAAACACCCCTCGCAATTCACCCCTCCACTTT; CDR3aa: CASRNTPRNSPLHF
j_gene: TRBJ1-4; abundance: .; d_gene: .; v_gene: TRBV30; CDR3nt: TGTGCCTGGAGTAGGGCGGGCGGGGTAGAAAAACTGTTTTTT; CDR3aa: CAWSRAGGVEKLFF
j_gene: TRBJ1-1; abundance: once; d_gene: .; v_gene: TRBV28; CDR3nt: TGTGCCAGCAGTTCGACTCCACAGGGATACACTGAAGCTTTCTTT; CDR3aa: CASSSTPQGYTEAFF
j_gene: TRBJ1-6; abundance: .; d_gene: TRBD1; v_gene: TRBV10-2; CDR3nt: TGCGCCAGCAGTGAGAACGACAGGGAGCATTCACCCCTCCACTTT; CDR3aa: CASSENDREHSPLHF
j_gene: TRBJ1-1; abundance: .; d_gene: TRBD1; v_gene: TRBV29-1; CDR3nt: TGCAGCGTTTCCGACAGGGCCACTGAAGCTTTCTTT; CDR3aa: CSVSDRATEAFF
j_gene: TRBJ2-1; abundance: .; d_gene: .; v_gene: TRBV7-7; CDR3nt: TGTGCTAGCAGCTTAGCCCCAAGTAGAAATGAGCAGTTCTTC; CDR3aa: CASSLAPSRNEQFF
j_gene: TRBJ2-7; abundance: .; d_gene: TRBD1; v_gene: TRBV12-3/TRBV12-4; CDR3nt: TGTGCCAGCCGAGGACAGGACTCCTACGAGCAGTACTTC; CDR3aa: CASRGQDSYEQYF
j_gene: TRBJ2-7; abundance: .; d_gene: TRBD1; v_gene: TRBV14; CDR3nt: TGTGCCAGCAGCGTGGGACAGGGGCGGGAGCAGTACTTC; CDR3aa: CASSVGQGREQYF
j_gene: TRBJ1-1; abundance: .; d_gene: .; v_gene: TRBV20-1; CDR3nt: TGCAGTGCCCGAGATCTTTATGAAGCTTTCTTT; CDR3aa: CSARDLYEAFF
j_gene: TRBJ1-2; abundance: .; d_gene: .; v_gene: TRBV3-1/TRBV3-2; CDR3nt: TGTGCCAGCAGCCAAGATATTCCGGACTATGGCTACACCTTC; CDR3aa: CASSQDIPDYGYTF
j_gene: TRBJ2-5; abundance: .; d_gene: TRBD2; v_gene: TRBV11-2; CDR3nt: TGTGCCAGCAGCTTATTATACCGGACTAGCGGGGGTAAAGAGACCCAGTACTTC; CDR3aa: CASSLLYRTSGGKETQYF
j_gene: TRBJ2-6; abundance: .; d_gene: .; v_gene: TRBV19; CDR3nt: TGTGCCAGTAGCCAACCCGGTACCGGGGCCAACGTCCTGACTTTC; CDR3aa: CASSQPGTGANVLTF
j_gene: TRBJ2-5; abundance: .; d_gene: .; v_gene: TRBV18; CDR3nt: TGTGCCAGCTCACCTAACCAAGAGACCCAGTACTTC; CDR3aa: CASSPNQETQYF
j_gene: TRBJ1-2; abundance: .; d_gene: .; v_gene: TRBV9; CDR3nt: TGTGCCAGCAGCACCGAACAGGTTGCTGGCTACACCTTC; CDR3aa: CASSTEQVAGYTF
j_gene: TRBJ1-1; abundance: .; d_gene: TRBD1; v_gene: TRBV12-3/TRBV12-4; CDR3nt: TGTGCCAGCAGTTCCTCGCGGACAGGGGCGTCTTTCTTT; CDR3aa: CASSSSRTGASFF
j_gene: TRBJ2-3; abundance: .; d_gene: TRBD1; v_gene: TRBV27; CDR3nt: TGTGCCAGCAGTTTCGACAGGGGGCACGAAACAGATACGCAGTATTTT; CDR3aa: CASSFDRGHETDTQYF
j_gene: TRBJ2-7; abundance: .; d_gene: TRBD2; v_gene: TRBV5-1; CDR3nt: TGCGCCAGCAGCTTGGGAAACAGCGGGAGCGGCTACGAGCAGTACTTC; CDR3aa: CASSLGNSGSGYEQYF
j_gene: TRBJ2-1; abundance: .; d_gene: .; v_gene: TRBV27; CDR3nt: TGTGCCAGCCGGCAAGGGGCCAGCTACAATGAGCAGTTCTTC; CDR3aa: CASRQGASYNEQFF
j_gene: TRBJ1-6; abundance: .; d_gene: .; v_gene: TRBV19; CDR3nt: TGTGCCAGTTCGGACAGACTTAATTCACCCCTCCACTTT; CDR3aa: CASSDRLNSPLHF
j_gene: TRBJ1-1; abundance: .; d_gene: .; v_gene: TRBV2; CDR3nt: TGTGCCAGCAGTCTGGACATTCGAAGGGGCACTGAAGCTTTCTTT; CDR3aa: CASSLDIRRGTEAFF
j_gene: TRBJ2-5; abundance: .; d_gene: TRBD2; v_gene: TRBV6-5; CDR3nt: TGTGCCAGCAGCCCCGGGGGGGGGCAGGATAAGACCCAGTACTTC; CDR3aa: CASSPGGGQDKTQYF
j_gene: TRBJ2-7; abundance: .; d_gene: .; v_gene: TRBV2; CDR3nt: TGTGCCAGCAGGGTCTACAAGGGGCCCGGCGAGCAGTACTTC; CDR3aa: CASRVYKGPGEQYF
j_gene: TRBJ2-5; abundance: .; d_gene: TRBD2; v_gene: TRBV11-2; CDR3nt: TGTGCCAGCAGCTCGCGGACTAGCGGGAAGTTTGGGGAGACCCAGTACTTC; CDR3aa: CASSSRTSGKFGETQYF
j_gene: TRBJ1-2; abundance: .; d_gene: TRBD1; v_gene: TRBV10-3; CDR3nt: TGTGCCATCAAGGCCGGGACAGGGATCTATGGCTACACCTTC; CDR3aa: CAIKAGTGIYGYTF